These 31 T cell receptor beta chains came from one sample sequenced in a study of blood T cell repertoires in COVID-19. Some clones are missing from TCRdb's copy, which holds only in-frame ones; the method was immunoSEQ multiplex PCR. Here the sample spans hundreds of thousands of clones, around 89% being singletons. The sample was peripheral blood. The origin of the receptors is a man aged 35 to 55 with acute or convalescent COVID-19.

This chain connects TRBV20-1 to TRBJ2-1; no definite D call. The V gene lost 3 bases and the J gene lost 12 bases, with 12 bases spanning the gap. The CDR3 sequence is 11 residues long. Per the germline V gene, CDR1 is DFQATT and CDR2 is SNEGSKA (reference sequence). Written as DNA, the CDR3 is TGCAGTGCTAGCGGTGCTCCCGGGCAGTTCTTC. It yields the protein CSASGAPGQFF.

The chain couples TRBV29-1 to TRBJ2-3, with 7 bases that match TRBD2. Trimming took 4 bases from V and 1 from J; bases not matched to a gene: 5. The germline V gene encodes CDR1 SQVTM and CDR2 ANQGSEA. The CDR3 length is 14 residues. Written as DNA, the CDR3 is TGCAGCGTTGGGCGGGGGTTTGGCACAGATACGCAGTATTTT. Amino acid sequence: CSVGRGFGTDTQYF.

This chain joins TRBV6-5 and TRBJ2-3, with a weak D call TRBD1 (6 bases). Germline CDR1 reads MNHEY; CDR2 reads SVGAGI. The CDR3 covers 14 residues. V lost 6 bases, J lost 0 bases, and 10 bases lay in between. The CDR3: CASSRGQSTDTQYF. Written as DNA, the CDR3 is TGTGCCAGCAGCCGAGGACAGAGCACAGATACGCAGTATTTT.

This chain uses TRBV14 with TRBJ2-7; 7 nucleotides match TRBD1. The V and J ends lost 5 bases and 3 bases, in that order; junction bases with no gene match: 1. CDR1 SGHDN and CDR2 FVKESK come from the germline V gene. The CDR3 has 12 residues. The CDR3 nucleotides read TGTGCCAGCAGCTACAGGGGCTACGAGCAGTACTTC. Translated: CASSYRGYEQYF.

The CDR3 reads CASSDSTGGYGYTF. CDR3 DNA: TGTGCCAGCAGTGACTCGACAGGGGGATATGGCTACACCTTC. The V call is TRBV2, the J call TRBJ1-2, with 9 nucleotides matching TRBD1. This CDR3 has 14 residues. The ends lost 3 bases at V and 5 bases at J; junction bases unmatched: 4. CDR1 is SNHLY and CDR2 is FYNNEI in the germline V gene.

The genes are TRBV10-1 and TRBJ2-3, with D possibly matching TRBD1 (5 bases). The CDR3 contains 15 residues. V was shortened by 10 bases and J by 2 bases, with 19 bases between the two germline ends. Germline V gene sequence: CDR1 WNHNN, CDR2 SYGVQD (reference sequence). The CDR3 DNA reads as TGCGCCACCCGAGACCACAGGTCCGACACAGATACGCAGTATTTT. It codes for CATRDHRSDTDTQYF.

The genes are TRBV5-4 and TRBJ1-1; D is possibly TRBD1 (5 bases). Germline V CDR1 and CDR2: SGHNT, YYREEE (reference sequence). V was pared by 6 bases and J by 2 bases, with 14 bases between. CDR3 length: 14 residues. This chain's CDR3 is CASNDGGLNTEAFF. Here the CDR3 DNA reads TGTGCCAGCAATGACGGGGGACTTAACACTGAAGCTTTCTTT.

The rearrangement uses TRBV29-1 and TRBJ2-7, with D unclear. The CDR3 has 11 amino acids. V was cut by 1 base and J by 5 bases, with 6 bases left in between. Germline V gene lookup returns CDR1 SQVTM and CDR2 ANQGSEA. CDR3 in amino acids: CSVEVLDEQYF. In DNA form, the CDR3 reads TGCAGCGTTGAAGTTCTCGACGAGCAGTACTTC.

V usage is TRBV9 and J usage is TRBJ1-1; D may be TRBD1 (6 bases). The germline V gene encodes CDR1 SGDLS and CDR2 YYNGEE. V was shortened by 0 bases and J by 1 base, with 13 bases between the two germline ends. The CDR3 sequence is 16 residues long. The CDR3 sequence is CASSVGDGGPNTEAFF. DNA of the CDR3: TGTGCCAGCAGCGTAGGGGACGGGGGGCCGAACACTGAAGCTTTCTTT.

The chain combines TRBV15 with TRBJ1-5; tentative D call: TRBD1 (5 bases). The germline V gene has CDR1 LNHNV and CDR2 YYDKDF (reference sequence). V lost 0 bases, J lost 2 bases, and 20 bases lay in between. CDR3 length: 19 residues. The CDR3: CATSRDQGPPPNGNQPQHF. CDR3 DNA sequence: TGTGCCACCAGCAGAGATCAGGGCCCACCCCCAAACGGCAATCAGCCCCAGCATTTT.

The chain links TRBV25-1 to TRBJ2-1; 9 bases agree with TRBD2. Germline loops: CDR1 MGHDK, CDR2 SYGVNS. This CDR3 is 17 amino acids long. Trimming at V came to 5 bases and at J to 2 bases, leaving 10 bases not matched to a gene. CDR3 amino acids: CASSRPQRGATYNEQFF. The CDR3 DNA sequence: TGTGCCAGCAGTAGACCCCAGCGGGGGGCTACCTACAATGAGCAGTTCTTC. Complete variable domain (other parts from reference TRBV25-1 and TRBJ2-1): EADIYQTPRYLVIGTGKKITLECSQTMGHDKMYWYQQDPGMELHLIHYSYGVNSTEKGDLSSESTVSRIRTEHFPLTLESARPSHTSQYLCASSRPQRGATYNEQFFGPGTRLTVL.

A single count supports this clone. The genes are TRBV30 and TRBJ2-3, with D maybe TRBD2 (5 bases). The ends were cut back, 4 bases at V and 6 bases at J, with 8 bases in the middle. CDR3 length: 11 residues. Germline V gene lookup returns CDR1 GTSNPN and CDR2 SVGIG (reference sequence). Here the CDR3 reads CAWKVADTQYF. In DNA form, the CDR3 reads TGTGCCTGGAAGGTAGCGGATACGCAGTATTTT.

The V gene is TRBV5-4, the J gene TRBJ2-7, with 7 positions matching TRBD2. Germline values: CDR1 SGHNT, CDR2 YYREEE (reference sequence). CDR3 length: 15 amino acids. Losses at the gene ends were 4 bases for V and 5 bases for J; bases not matched to a gene: 12. CDR3 in amino acids: CASSPQGGAVDEQYF. For the CDR3, the DNA is TGTGCCAGCAGCCCCCAGGGAGGGGCCGTAGACGAGCAGTACTTC.

The chain recombines TRBV10-3 with TRBJ2-7; 7 bases are a match to TRBD1. Losses at the gene ends were 4 bases for V and 1 base for J; bases not matched to a gene: 4. The CDR3 extends over 14 amino acids. The V gene's germline CDR1 is ENHRY and CDR2 SYGVKD. The DNA of the CDR3 is TGTGCCATCAGTGCCCGGACAGGATCCTACGAGCAGTACTTC. Translating it yields CAISARTGSYEQYF.

V usage is TRBV5-5 and J usage is TRBJ1-5; D gene unclear. Germline CDR1 SGHKS, CDR2 YYEKEE (reference sequence). V shed 1 base and J shed 4 bases, with 9 bases lying between them. The CDR3 spans 14 residues. The CDR3: CASSLFLLNQPQHF. For the CDR3, the DNA is TGTGCCAGCAGCTTGTTTCTACTAAATCAGCCCCAGCATTTT.

The chain links TRBV6-5 to TRBJ1-1, with D possibly being TRBD1 (6 bases). Germline V gene sequence: CDR1 MNHEY, CDR2 SVGAGI. Trimming stripped 7 bases from V and 10 bases from J, with 16 bases between. This CDR3 spans 12 amino acids. CDR3 sequence reads: CASKPGEGGAFF. CDR3 nucleotide sequence: TGTGCCAGCAAACCAGGGGAGGGGGGAGCTTTCTTT.

V usage is TRBV13 and J usage is TRBJ2-7, with TRBD1 as a possible D gene (6 bases). The V gene lost 5 bases and the J gene lost 0 bases, with 20 bases spanning the gap. CDR3 size: 17 residues. The germline CDR1 and CDR2 sequences are PRHDT and FYEKMQ (reference sequence). For the CDR3, the DNA is TGTGCCAGCAGCCATACCCGGACAGCTCTAAACTCCTACGAGCAGTACTTC. Residues: CASSHTRTALNSYEQYF.

This chain links TRBV7-9 with TRBJ2-2; possibly TRBD2 for D (6 bases). Trimming left V 4 bases short and J 2 bases short, with 14 bases between. This CDR3 is built from 16 residues. Germline-derived CDR1 and CDR2 are SEHNR and FQNEAQ (reference sequence). For the CDR3, the DNA is TGTGCCAGCAGCTCTAGAAGCGGGTTTAACACCGGGGAGCTGTTTTTT. Translated, it gives CASSSRSGFNTGELFF.

The chain has TRBV7-2 and TRBJ2-1; a possible D gene is TRBD2 (5 bases). The CDR3 totals 15 residues. V was clipped by 3 bases and J by 4 bases, with 13 bases between them. Germline CDR1 is SGHTA and CDR2 is FQGNSA. This chain's CDR3 is CASSLGGLGYNEQFF. The CDR3, as DNA: TGTGCCAGCAGCTTGGGCGGGCTAGGGTACAATGAGCAGTTCTTC.

The chain recombines TRBV7-2 with TRBJ2-3; D is perhaps TRBD1 (6 bases). The CDR3 loop spans 17 amino acids. V was pared by 2 bases and J by 6 bases, with 21 bases between. Germline CDR1 is SGHTA and CDR2 is FQGNSA. In DNA form, the CDR3 reads TGTGCCAGCAGCTTATTTCAGGGGTCGATACCTCAGGATACGCAGTATTTT. Its translation: CASSLFQGSIPQDTQYF.

The gene calls are TRBV3-1 (or the pseudogene TRBV3-2) and TRBJ1-1; 7 positions agree with TRBD1. Germline V gives CDR1 LGHDT, CDR2 YNNKEL (reference sequence). CDR3 length equals 16 residues. V was clipped by 2 bases and J by 3 bases; unmatched bases: 9. CDR3 nucleotides: TGTGCCAGCAGCCAAAAGGCAGGGGGACTTGACACTGAAGCTTTCTTT. It codes for CASSQKAGGLDTEAFF.

V is TRBV2 and J is TRBJ1-2; 9 bases line up with TRBD1. Germline CDR1 SNHLY, CDR2 FYNNEI. V lost 4 bases and J lost 4; bases outside the gene matches: 4. The CDR3 runs 14 residues. The CDR3, as DNA: TGTGCCAGCAGTGGTAGACAGGGGGGCTATGGCTACACCTTC. It translates to CASSGRQGGYGYTF.

The V call is TRBV5-1, the J call TRBJ2-3, with TRBD2 matching over 9 bases. The CDR3 spans 15 residues. Unmatched junction bases numbered 3, after V lost 3 bases and J lost 1 base. The germline V gene has CDR1 SGHRS and CDR2 YFSETQ. The CDR3 sequence is CASSSVAGGTDTQYF. In nucleotides, the CDR3 is TGCGCCAGCAGCTCAGTAGCGGGGGGCACAGATACGCAGTATTTT.

The chain links TRBV2 to TRBJ1-6, with 9 bases lining up with TRBD1. V lost 4 bases to trimming and J lost 5 bases; unmatched junction nucleotides: 3. CDR1 and CDR2 from the germline V gene are SNHLY and FYNNEI. This CDR3 is 15 amino acids long. The CDR3, as DNA: TGTGCCAGCAGTGGGACAGGGGTCCATAATTCACCCCTCCACTTT. Its translation is CASSGTGVHNSPLHF.

The rearrangement joins TRBV30 to TRBJ2-3; tentatively, D is TRBD1 (6 bases). The CDR3 runs 18 residues. The germline V gene has CDR1 GTSNPN and CDR2 SVGIG (reference sequence). The germline V and J ends were trimmed by 0 bases and 5 bases, with 24 bases remaining between them. CDR3 region: CAWSVYSVGTLVGDTQYF. The CDR3, as DNA: TGTGCCTGGAGTGTATATTCAGTGGGGACATTGGTAGGAGATACGCAGTATTTT.

The chain is built from TRBV3-1 (or the pseudogene TRBV3-2) and TRBJ2-7; TRBD2 matches at 13 bases. Trimming removed 4 bases from V and 5 bases from J; junction bases left unmatched: 8. Germline V gives CDR1 LGHDT, CDR2 YNNKEL (reference sequence). The CDR3 runs 16 residues. DNA of the CDR3: TGTGCCAGCAGCCTCGGGACTAGCGGGGTAACCAACGAGCAGTACTTC. As protein: CASSLGTSGVTNEQYF.

CDR3 sequence (DNA): TGTGCCTGGAACCTAGCAACTAATGAAAAACTGTTTTTT. Translation: CAWNLATNEKLFF. The J gene is TRBJ1-4, the V gene TRBV30; the D is unclear. This CDR3 has 13 amino acids. Germline V gives CDR1 GTSNPN, CDR2 SVGIG (reference sequence). The ends were cut back, 4 bases at V and 0 bases at J, with 6 bases in the middle.

CDR3 protein: CASSQDPRGGGVTDTQYF. CDR3 in DNA: TGTGCCAGCAGCCAAGATCCTCGGGGCGGGGGGGTCACAGATACGCAGTATTTT. The chain links TRBV4-2 to TRBJ2-3; 9 bases are a match to TRBD2. Germline V lookup: CDR1 LGHNA, CDR2 YNFKEQ. The CDR3 length is 18 residues. V was clipped by 0 bases and J by 2 bases; unmatched bases: 9.

The chain uses TRBV3-1 (or the pseudogene TRBV3-2) and TRBJ1-4, with 9 bases fitting TRBD1. The CDR3 is 13 amino acids. Germline CDR1 and CDR2: LGHDT and YNNKEL (reference sequence). Trimming took 8 bases from V and 6 from J; bases not matched to a gene: 4. The CDR3 is CASAQGADEKLFF. The CDR3, as DNA: TGTGCCAGCGCACAGGGGGCCGATGAAAAACTGTTTTTT.

About this clone: This sample also contains other DNA sequences that code for the same CDR3. V is TRBV5-1 and J is TRBJ1-4; perhaps TRBD1 as D (5 bases). Trimming removed 5 bases at V and 0 bases at J, with 8 bases between. Germline V lookup: CDR1 SGHRS, CDR2 YFSETQ. This CDR3 spans 14 amino acids. The CDR3 reads CASRGQSTNEKLFF. The CDR3, as DNA: TGCGCCAGCAGGGGGCAGTCAACTAATGAAAAACTGTTTTTT.

The chain carries TRBV6-5 and TRBJ2-1; possible D gene TRBD1, 6 bases. Trimming left V 4 bases short and J 13 bases short, with 11 bases between. The CDR3 has 11 residues. Germline loops: CDR1 MNHEY, CDR2 SVGAGI. The CDR3 loop reads CASSSPDSQFF. CDR3 DNA sequence: TGTGCCAGCAGTTCCCCGGACAGTCAGTTCTTC.